This T cell receptor (beta chain) appears in the sequencing data of a study of shared clonotypes between healthy human individuals. TCRdb's copy holds only in-frame clones and misses some; the assay was immunoSEQ multiplex PCR. The sample consists of 2 million to 2.5 million clones, over 85% of them appearing once. Details on this clone: Antigen unknown.

General study results and limits: On the whole, naive subsets had larger estimated richness than memory subsets had.

Specimen: naive CD4+ T cells from PBMCs. The subset is: CD45RA+ positively selected. The TCR comes from a man between 18 and 29 years old in good health. Some clones in this sample may be carry-over from other donors' samples.

This CDR3 is CASSQNFGPSYEQYF. CDR3 sequence (DNA): TGTGCCAGCAGCCAAAACTTCGGACCGAGCTACGAGCAGTACTTC. The V gene is TRBV7-3, the J gene TRBJ2-7, with D uncertain. The CDR3 totals 15 residues. V lost 5 bases, J lost 3 bases, and 17 bases lay in between. Per the germline V gene, CDR1 is SGHTA and CDR2 is FQGTGA.